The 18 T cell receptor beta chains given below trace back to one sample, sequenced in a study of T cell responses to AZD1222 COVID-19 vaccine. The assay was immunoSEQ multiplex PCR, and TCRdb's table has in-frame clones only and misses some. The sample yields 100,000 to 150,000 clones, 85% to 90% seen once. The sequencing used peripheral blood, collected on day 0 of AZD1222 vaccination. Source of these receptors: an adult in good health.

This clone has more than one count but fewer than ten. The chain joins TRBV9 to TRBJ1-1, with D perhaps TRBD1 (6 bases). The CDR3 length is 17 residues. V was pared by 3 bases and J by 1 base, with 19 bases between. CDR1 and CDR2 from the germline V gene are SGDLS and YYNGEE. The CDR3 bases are TGTGCCAGCAGCGCCCTCCTGCGGGGACACTCGAACACTGAAGCTTTCTTT. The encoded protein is CASSALLRGHSNTEAFF.

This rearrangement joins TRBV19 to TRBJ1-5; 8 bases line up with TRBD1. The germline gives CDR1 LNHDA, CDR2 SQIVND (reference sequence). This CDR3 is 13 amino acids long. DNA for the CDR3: TGTGCGACCGGACAGGGAAGTCTGCAGCCCCAGCATTTT. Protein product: CATGQGSLQPQHF.

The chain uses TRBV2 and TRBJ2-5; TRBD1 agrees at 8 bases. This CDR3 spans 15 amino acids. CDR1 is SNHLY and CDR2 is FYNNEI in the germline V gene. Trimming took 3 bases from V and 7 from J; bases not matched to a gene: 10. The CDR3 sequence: CASSEVIRGLGTQYF. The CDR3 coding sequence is TGTGCCAGCAGTGAGGTCATCAGGGGGCTCGGGACCCAGTACTTC.

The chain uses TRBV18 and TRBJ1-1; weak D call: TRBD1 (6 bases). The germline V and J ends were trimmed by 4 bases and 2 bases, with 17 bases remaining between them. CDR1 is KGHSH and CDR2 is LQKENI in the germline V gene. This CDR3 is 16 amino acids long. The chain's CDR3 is CASSRNAGDLNTEAFF. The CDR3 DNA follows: TGTGCCAGCTCACGAAACGCAGGGGACCTAAACACTGAAGCTTTCTTT. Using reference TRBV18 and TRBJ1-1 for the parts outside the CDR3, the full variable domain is NAGVMQNPRHLVRRRGQEARLRCSPMKGHSHVYWYRQLPEEGLKFMVYLQKENIIDESGMPKERFSAEFPKEGPSILRIQQVVRGDSAAYFCASSRNAGDLNTEAFFGQGTRLTVV.

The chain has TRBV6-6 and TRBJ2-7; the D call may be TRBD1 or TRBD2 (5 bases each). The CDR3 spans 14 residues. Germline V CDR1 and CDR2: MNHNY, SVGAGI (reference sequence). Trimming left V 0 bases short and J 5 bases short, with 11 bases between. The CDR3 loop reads CASSYSGPLNEQYF. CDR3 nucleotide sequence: TGTGCCAGCAGTTACTCGGGACCGCTCAACGAGCAGTACTTC.

CDR3 in amino acids: CASSVEVEISGNTIYF. The CDR3 DNA reads TGTGCCAGCAGCGTAGAGGTGGAAATCTCTGGAAACACCATATATTTT. The V gene is TRBV9, the J gene TRBJ1-3; D uncertain. The germline V gene encodes CDR1 SGDLS and CDR2 YYNGEE. V was clipped by 0 bases and J by 0 bases, with 10 bases between them. The CDR3 has 16 residues.

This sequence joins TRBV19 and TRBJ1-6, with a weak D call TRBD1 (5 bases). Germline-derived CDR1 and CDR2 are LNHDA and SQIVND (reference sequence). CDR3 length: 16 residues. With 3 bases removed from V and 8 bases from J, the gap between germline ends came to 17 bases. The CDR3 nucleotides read TGTGCCAGTAGTATTAGTGTCGCAGGGCGGCATTCACCCCTCCACTTT. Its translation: CASSISVAGRHSPLHF.

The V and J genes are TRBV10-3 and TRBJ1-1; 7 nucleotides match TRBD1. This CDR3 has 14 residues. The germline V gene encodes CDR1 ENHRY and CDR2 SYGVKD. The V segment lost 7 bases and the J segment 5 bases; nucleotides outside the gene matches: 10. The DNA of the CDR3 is TGTGCCATCAATGCTCAGGGGGGGATGACTGAAGCTTTCTTT. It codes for CAINAQGGMTEAFF.

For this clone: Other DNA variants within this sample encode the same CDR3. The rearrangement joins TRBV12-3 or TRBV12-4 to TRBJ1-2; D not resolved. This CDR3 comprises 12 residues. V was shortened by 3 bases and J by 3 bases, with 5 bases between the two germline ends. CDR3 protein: CASSFTDYGYTF. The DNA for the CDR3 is TGTGCCAGCAGTTTTACCGACTATGGCTACACCTTC.

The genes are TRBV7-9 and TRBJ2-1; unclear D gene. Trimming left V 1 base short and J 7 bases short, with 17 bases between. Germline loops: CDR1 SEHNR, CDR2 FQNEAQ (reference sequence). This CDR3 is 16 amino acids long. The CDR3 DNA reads TGTGCCAGCAGCTTAGGAAGTCTGGCTAGTGGGAATGAGCAGTTCTTC. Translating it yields CASSLGSLASGNEQFF.

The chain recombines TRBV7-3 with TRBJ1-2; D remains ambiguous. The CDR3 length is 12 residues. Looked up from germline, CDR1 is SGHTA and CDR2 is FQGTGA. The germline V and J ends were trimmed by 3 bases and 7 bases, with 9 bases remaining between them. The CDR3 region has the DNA TGTGCCAGCAGCTTCCAAGGAGGTGGCTACACCTTC. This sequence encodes CASSFQGGGYTF.

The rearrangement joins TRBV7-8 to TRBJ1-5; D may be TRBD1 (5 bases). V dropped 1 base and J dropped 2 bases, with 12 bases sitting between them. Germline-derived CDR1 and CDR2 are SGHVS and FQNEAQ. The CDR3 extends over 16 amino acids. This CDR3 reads CASSLGAREGNQPQHF. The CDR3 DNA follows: TGTGCCAGCAGCTTAGGGGCCAGGGAGGGCAATCAGCCCCAGCATTTT.

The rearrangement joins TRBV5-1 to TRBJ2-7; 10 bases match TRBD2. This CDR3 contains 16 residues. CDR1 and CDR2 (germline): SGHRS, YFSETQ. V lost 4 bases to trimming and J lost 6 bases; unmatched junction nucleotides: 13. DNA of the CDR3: TGCGCCAGCAGCCTCGATCCGGGACTAGCGTTCGTCGAGCAGTACTTC. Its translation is CASSLDPGLAFVEQYF.

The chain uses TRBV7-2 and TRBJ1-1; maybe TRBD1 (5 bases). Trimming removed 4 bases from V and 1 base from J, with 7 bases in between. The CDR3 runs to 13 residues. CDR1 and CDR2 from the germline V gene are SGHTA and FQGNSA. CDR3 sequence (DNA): TGTGCCAGCAGCTCCGGACAGAACACTGAAGCTTTCTTT. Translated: CASSSGQNTEAFF.

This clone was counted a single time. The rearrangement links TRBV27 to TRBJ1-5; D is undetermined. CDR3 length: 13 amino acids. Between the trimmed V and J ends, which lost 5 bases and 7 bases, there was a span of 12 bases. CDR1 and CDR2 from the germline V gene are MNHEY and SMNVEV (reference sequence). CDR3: CASSQLRTQPQHF. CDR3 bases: TGTGCCAGCAGTCAACTACGGACCCAGCCCCAGCATTTT.

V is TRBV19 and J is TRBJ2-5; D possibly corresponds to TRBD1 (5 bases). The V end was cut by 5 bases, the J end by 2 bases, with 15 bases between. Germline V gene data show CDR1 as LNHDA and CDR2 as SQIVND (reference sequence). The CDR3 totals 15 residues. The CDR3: CASSVSGPIQETQYF. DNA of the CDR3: TGTGCCAGTAGTGTTTCAGGGCCGATACAAGAGACCCAGTACTTC.

In DNA form, the CDR3 reads TGTGCCAGCAATCCGGACAGGACGTCCTACGAGCAGTACTTC. This translates into CASNPDRTSYEQYF. The V gene is TRBV6-1, the J gene TRBJ2-7; 7 bases fit TRBD1. Germline CDR1 reads MNHNS; CDR2 reads SASEGT. J lost 1 base, V lost 7 bases, and 7 bases had no gene match. There are 14 residues in the CDR3.

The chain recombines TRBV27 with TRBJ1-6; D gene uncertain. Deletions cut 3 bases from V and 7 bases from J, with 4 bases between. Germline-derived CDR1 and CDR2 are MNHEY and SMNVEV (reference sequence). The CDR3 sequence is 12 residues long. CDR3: CASSFANSPLHF. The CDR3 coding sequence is TGTGCCAGCAGTTTCGCCAATTCACCCCTCCACTTT.